Included here is one TCR beta chain sequence, with context. Its antigen is as yet unknown. This record belongs to a study of cytotoxic CD8 clonotypes in ibrutinib-treated CLL. Study information: Recorded responses included about 25 partial and 2 complete; following median approximately 5.5 years, roughly 15 stayed remitted and about 12 progressed.

The germline gives CDR1 SGHNT, CDR2 YYREEE (reference sequence). J was trimmed by 0 bases and V by 4 bases; bases with no gene match: 8. The CDR3 is made up of 16 amino acids. General study points: T-cell clonality at baseline went above that of age-matched healthy donors and rose and fell with circulating CD8+ T-cell counts.

Measured with immunoSEQ multiplex PCR; TCRdb has only the in-frame clones, and not every one. Among some 58,000 clones, 71% were seen once, and the ten largest hold 40% to 45%. The source of this sequence is a human donor with chronic lymphocytic leukemia. This chain uses TRBV5-4 with TRBJ1-2; TRBD1 aligns across 8 bases. This sample comprised PBMCs, obtained after 12 months of ibrutinib treatment. The CDR3 protein is CASSPGQGLTNYGYTF. CDR3 in DNA: TGTGCCAGCAGCCCTGGACAGGGTCTAACTAACTATGGCTACACCTTC.